This T cell receptor beta chain was retrieved from a study of post-analysis software for immune sequencing data. Study-level results: Pronounced co-clustering by F measure was evident among identically batched samples. Relative to controls, patients had a handful of TRBV segments at higher frequency, with TRBV5-6, TRBV5-1 and TRBV20-1 among these.

CDR1 and CDR2 (germline): SGHTA, FQGNSA. The CDR3 has 15 residues. V lost 5 bases to trimming and J lost 1 base, with 14 bases between them. Concerning this clonotype: Its target is not known.

Prepared libraries of TCR beta cDNA carried unique molecular identifiers. TCRdb passed the PCR reads through MiXCR, listing each CDR3 protein once. Counted here are 700,000 to 800,000 distinct CDR3 sequences, approximately 30% occurring once; the ten biggest clones make up around 0.55%. The receptor was derived from a girl aged 10-17 years with multiple sclerosis. The V call is TRBV7-2, the J call TRBJ1-2, with a weak D call TRBD1 (6 bases). Sample: blood. The CDR3 loop is CASSRLNRDNYGYTF. The DNA of the CDR3 is TGTGCCAGCAGCCGCTTAAACAGGGATAACTATGGCTACACCTTC.